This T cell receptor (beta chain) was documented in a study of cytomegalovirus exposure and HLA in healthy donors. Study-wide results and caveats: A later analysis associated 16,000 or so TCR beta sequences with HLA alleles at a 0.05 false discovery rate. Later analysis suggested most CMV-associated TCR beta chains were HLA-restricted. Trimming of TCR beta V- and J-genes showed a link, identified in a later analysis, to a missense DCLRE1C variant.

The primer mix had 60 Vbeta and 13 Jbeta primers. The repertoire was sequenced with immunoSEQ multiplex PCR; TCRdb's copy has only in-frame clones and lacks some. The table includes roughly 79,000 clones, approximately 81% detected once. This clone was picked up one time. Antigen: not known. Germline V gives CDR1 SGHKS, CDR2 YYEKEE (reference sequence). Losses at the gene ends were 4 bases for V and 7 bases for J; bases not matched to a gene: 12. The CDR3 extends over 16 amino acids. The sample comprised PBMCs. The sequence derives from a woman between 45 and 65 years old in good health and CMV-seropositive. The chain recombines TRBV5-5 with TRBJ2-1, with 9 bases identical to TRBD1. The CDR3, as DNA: TGTGCCAGCAGCAAGTCGGGACAGGGTATCCCAAATGAGCAGTTCTTC. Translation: CASSKSGQGIPNEQFF.